A single sample is the source of the 11 T cell receptor beta chains below, sequenced in a study of T-cell reconstitution after alpha-beta-depleted transplantation in children (dated by TCRdb to the mid-2010s). Sample treatment or condition, as interpreted from the label and publication: allogeneic hematopoietic cell transplantation with graft depleted of TCRalphabeta T cells and CD19 B cells. Library preparation was by PCR. The instrument was an Illumina HiSeq 2500. TCR library preparation used molecular barcoding, with unique molecular identifiers applied to normalize quantification of the TCRbeta repertoire. Using fastp trimming at Q25 and MiXCR clonotype assembly, TCRdb reanalyzed the public sequencing data and kept in-frame beta chains. CDR3 protein sequences are deduplicated, and each keeps its most common genes and DNA. The sample table shows under 850,000 distinct CDR3 sequences, and 10% to 15% are seen once. 0.79% of the sample belongs to the ten largest clones.

The sequences come from PBMCs, collected before TCRalphabeta/CD19-depleted stem cell transplant. These receptors originate from a girl aged 2 to 10 with congenital amegakaryocytic thrombocytopenia, due to receive a stem cell transplant.

This clonotype was counted ten times or more. This chain joins TRBV6-2 or TRBV6-3 and TRBJ2-1; 8 bases are a match to TRBD2. The J segment lost 1 base and the V segment lost 5 bases, leaving 7 bases of the junction unmatched. This CDR3 is 16 amino acids long. The V gene's germline CDR1 is MNHEY and CDR2 SVGEGT. This chain's CDR3 is CASSPWSGSSYNEQFF. CDR3 nucleotides: TGTGCCAGCAGTCCATGGAGCGGGAGTTCCTACAATGAGCAGTTCTTC.

This clonotype was detected only a few times. This chain connects TRBV12-3 or TRBV12-4 to TRBJ2-5; the D is unclear. The CDR3 spans 14 residues. V was trimmed by 5 bases and J by 1 base, leaving 11 bases between them. The CDR3 sequence: CASSIGRGQETQYF. CDR3 coding DNA: TGTGCCAGCAGTATCGGCCGAGGCCAAGAGACCCAGTACTTC.

Many counts were recorded for this clonotype. V usage is TRBV11-3 and J usage is TRBJ2-3; perhaps TRBD2 as D (6 bases). V lost 1 base and J lost 2, with 19 bases in between. CDR1 and CDR2 from the germline V gene are SGHNT and YENEEA. CDR3 length: 18 residues. CDR3 DNA sequence: TGTGCCAGCAGCTTAGGCGGGGTGGGAGGATACACCACAGATACGCAGTATTTT. This encodes CASSLGGVGGYTTDTQYF.

The gene calls are TRBV4-2 and TRBJ2-5; D is possibly TRBD2 (7 bases). The length of the CDR3 is 17 residues. Trimming removed 0 bases at V and 5 bases at J, with 19 bases between. Germline assignment: CDR1 LGHNA and CDR2 YNFKEQ. The CDR3 DNA reads TGTGCCAGCAGCCAAGAAAGGACTGGAGGGAGGGGGGAGACCCAGTACTTC. It translates to CASSQERTGGRGETQYF.

This clonotype was observed many times. The rearrangement links TRBV5-6 to TRBJ2-1; D uncertain. V was cut by 4 bases and J by 10 bases, with 15 bases left in between. CDR3 size: 13 residues. The germline gives CDR1 SGHDT, CDR2 YYEEEE. CDR3 in amino acids: CASSRTALQEQFF. CDR3 nucleotides: TGTGCCAGCAGCCGAACTGCCCTACAGGAGCAGTTCTTC.

This clonotype was detected ten times or more. The chain has TRBV7-8 and TRBJ2-1; 9 bases fit TRBD2. V shed 2 bases and J 6 bases; nucleotides not matched to a gene: 5. The CDR3 sequence is 15 residues long. Germline CDR1 SGHVS, CDR2 FQNEAQ. CDR3 in amino acids: CASSLSGLATNEQFF. The CDR3 nucleotides are TGTGCCAGCAGCTTATCGGGACTAGCAACCAATGAGCAGTTCTTC.

The rearrangement links TRBV29-1 to TRBJ1-1; 7 bases line up with TRBD1. Trimming cost V 7 bases and J 1 base; bases outside gene matches: 6. This CDR3 is built from 13 residues. Germline V lookup: CDR1 SQVTM, CDR2 ANQGSEA. CDR3 nucleotide sequence: TGCAGCGGGCTTGACAGGGAGAACACTGAAGCTTTCTTT. Its protein is CSGLDRENTEAFF. The full variable domain, in which reference TRBV29-1 and TRBJ1-1 provide the parts outside the CDR3, is SAVISQKPSRDICQRGTSLTIQCQVDSQVTMMFWYRQQPGQSLTLIATANQGSEATYESGFVIDKFPISRPNLTFSTLTVSNMSPEDSSIYLCSGLDRENTEAFFGQGTRLTVV.

The chain recombines TRBV29-1 with TRBJ2-2; 7 bases align to TRBD2. Per the germline V gene, CDR1 is SQVTM and CDR2 is ANQGSEA. V dropped 6 bases and J dropped 6; count of bases not matched to a gene: 16. This CDR3 is built from 16 residues. For the CDR3, the DNA is TGCAGCGTCGCCGGACTAGTGGGTAGTAAGGCCGGGGAGCTGTTTTTT. Translated, it gives CSVAGLVGSKAGELFF.

This clonotype appeared many times. The rearrangement uses TRBV7-2 and TRBJ2-1, with D perhaps matching TRBD1 (6 bases). Per germline, CDR1 SGHTA and CDR2 FQGNSA. This CDR3 has 16 amino acids. The V gene lost 3 bases and the J gene lost 1 base, with 13 bases spanning the gap. The CDR3 sequence is CASSFYVGASYNEQFF. CDR3 nucleotides: TGTGCCAGCAGCTTTTATGTGGGGGCGTCCTACAATGAGCAGTTCTTC.

This chain links TRBV5-5 with TRBJ2-7, with a possible D match to TRBD2 (5 bases). The V gene lost 0 bases and the J gene lost 4 bases, with 14 bases spanning the gap. The germline V gene has CDR1 SGHKS and CDR2 YYEKEE (reference sequence). The CDR3 contains 15 residues. CDR3 coding DNA: TGTGCCAGCAGCTTGGGTTGGCGCGGGTTATACGAGCAGTACTTC. This encodes CASSLGWRGLYEQYF.

Of note for this clonotype: A much larger clone lies a single base off, so this may be a read error. The CDR3 loop reads CASSARTGNYEQCF. DNA of the CDR3: TGTGCCAGCAGTGCCAGAACAGGGAACTACGAGCAGTGCTTC. This chain uses TRBV28 with TRBJ2-7, with D perhaps TRBD1 (6 bases). The germline gives CDR1 MDHEN, CDR2 SYDVKM. This CDR3 is 14 amino acids long.